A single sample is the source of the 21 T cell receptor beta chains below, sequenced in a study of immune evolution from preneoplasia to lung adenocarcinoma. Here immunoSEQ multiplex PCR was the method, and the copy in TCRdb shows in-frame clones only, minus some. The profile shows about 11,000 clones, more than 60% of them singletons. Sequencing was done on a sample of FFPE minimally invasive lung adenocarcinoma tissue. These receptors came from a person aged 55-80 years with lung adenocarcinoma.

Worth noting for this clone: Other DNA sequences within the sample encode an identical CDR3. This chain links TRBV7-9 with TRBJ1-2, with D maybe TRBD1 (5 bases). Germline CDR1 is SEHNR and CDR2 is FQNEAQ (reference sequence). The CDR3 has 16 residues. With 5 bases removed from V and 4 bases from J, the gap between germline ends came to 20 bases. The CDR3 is CASSPTSGNLGYGYTF. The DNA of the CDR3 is TGTGCCAGCAGCCCCACTTCAGGGAATTTAGGCTATGGCTACACCTTC.

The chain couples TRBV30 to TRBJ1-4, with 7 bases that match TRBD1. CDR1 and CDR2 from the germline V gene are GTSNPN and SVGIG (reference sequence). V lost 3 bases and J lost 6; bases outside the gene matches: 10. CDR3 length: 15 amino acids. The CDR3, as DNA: TGTGCCTGGAGGTCTAGACAGGGAGGTCATGAAAAACTGTTTTTT. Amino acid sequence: CAWRSRQGGHEKLFF.

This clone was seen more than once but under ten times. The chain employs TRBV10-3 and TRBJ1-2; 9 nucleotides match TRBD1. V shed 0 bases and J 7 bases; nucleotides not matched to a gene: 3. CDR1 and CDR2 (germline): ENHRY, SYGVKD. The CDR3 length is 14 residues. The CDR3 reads CAISESTGGSGYTF. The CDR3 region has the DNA TGTGCCATCAGTGAGTCAACAGGGGGCAGTGGCTACACCTTC.

This CDR3 is CASSEGGPDRAFSYEQYF. CDR3 nucleotides: TGTGCCAGCAGTGAAGGGGGCCCTGACAGGGCATTTTCCTACGAGCAGTACTTC. V gene TRBV2 combines with J gene TRBJ2-7; 7 bases fit TRBD1. Germline lookup yields CDR1 SNHLY and CDR2 FYNNEI. This CDR3 is 18 amino acids long. V dropped 1 base and J dropped 1; count of bases not matched to a gene: 13.

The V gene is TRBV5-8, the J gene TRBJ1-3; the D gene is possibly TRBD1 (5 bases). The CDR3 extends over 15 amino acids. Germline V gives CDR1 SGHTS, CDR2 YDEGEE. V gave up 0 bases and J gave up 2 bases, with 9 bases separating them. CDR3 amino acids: CASSLVGRAGNTIYF. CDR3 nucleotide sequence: TGTGCCAGCAGCTTGGTGGGCAGGGCTGGAAACACCATATATTTT.

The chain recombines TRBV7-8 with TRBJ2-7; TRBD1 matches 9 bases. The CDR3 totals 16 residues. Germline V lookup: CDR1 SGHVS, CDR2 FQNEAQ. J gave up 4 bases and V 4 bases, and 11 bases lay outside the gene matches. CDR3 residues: CASSSSGTGILYEQYF. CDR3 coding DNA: TGTGCCAGCAGCTCCTCCGGGACAGGGATTTTATACGAGCAGTACTTC.

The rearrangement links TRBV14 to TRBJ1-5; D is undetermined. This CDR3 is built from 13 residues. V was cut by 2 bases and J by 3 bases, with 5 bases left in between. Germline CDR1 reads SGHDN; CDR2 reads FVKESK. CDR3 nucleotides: TGTGCCAGCAGCCAACAGACCAATCAGCCCCAGCATTTT. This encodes CASSQQTNQPQHF. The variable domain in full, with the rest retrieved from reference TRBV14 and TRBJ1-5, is EAGVTQFPSHSVIEKGQTVTLRCDPISGHDNLYWYRRVMGKEIKFLLHFVKESKQDESGMPNNRFLAERTGGTYSTLKVQPAELEDSGVYFCASSQQTNQPQHFGDGTRLSIL.

CDR3 sequence (DNA): TGTGCCAGCAGCATGTGGGACAGGGATAACTATGGCTACACCTTC. It is translated as CASSMWDRDNYGYTF. The V and J genes are TRBV7-8 and TRBJ1-2, with 9 bases identical to TRBD1. Germline values: CDR1 SGHVS, CDR2 FQNEAQ. With V trimmed by 5 bases and J by 1 base, 5 bases remained unmatched. The CDR3 has 15 amino acids.

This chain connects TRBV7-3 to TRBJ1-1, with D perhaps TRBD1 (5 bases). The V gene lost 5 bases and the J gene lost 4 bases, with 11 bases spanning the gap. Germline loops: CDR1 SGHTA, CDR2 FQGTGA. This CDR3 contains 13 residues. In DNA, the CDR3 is TGTGCCAGCAGCAGGGGATGGGGCACTGAAGCTTTCTTT. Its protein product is CASSRGWGTEAFF.

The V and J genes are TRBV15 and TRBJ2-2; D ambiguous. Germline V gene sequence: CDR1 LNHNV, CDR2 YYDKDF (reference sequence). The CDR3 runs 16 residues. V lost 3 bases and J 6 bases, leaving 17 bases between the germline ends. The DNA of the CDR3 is TGTGCCACCAGCAGGGGGAAAGCCCAGCTCTCCGGGGAGCTGTTTTTT. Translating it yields CATSRGKAQLSGELFF.

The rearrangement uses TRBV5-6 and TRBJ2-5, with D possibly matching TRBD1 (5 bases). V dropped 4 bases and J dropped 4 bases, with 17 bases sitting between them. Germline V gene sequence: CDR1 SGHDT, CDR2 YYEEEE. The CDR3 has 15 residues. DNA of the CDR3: TGTGCCAGCAGCCAGGGTCCTAGGGCCCCAGAGACCCAGTACTTC. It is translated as CASSQGPRAPETQYF.

The CDR3 sequence: CAISGDIRTGDPTGELFF. The CDR3 region has the DNA TGTGCCATCAGTGGCGACATTAGGACAGGGGATCCCACCGGGGAGCTGTTTTTT. V gene TRBV10-3 combines with J gene TRBJ2-2, with 9 bases lining up with TRBD1. CDR1 and CDR2 from the germline V gene are ENHRY and SYGVKD. There are 18 residues in the CDR3. V lost 4 bases, J lost 4 bases, and 13 bases stayed unmatched.

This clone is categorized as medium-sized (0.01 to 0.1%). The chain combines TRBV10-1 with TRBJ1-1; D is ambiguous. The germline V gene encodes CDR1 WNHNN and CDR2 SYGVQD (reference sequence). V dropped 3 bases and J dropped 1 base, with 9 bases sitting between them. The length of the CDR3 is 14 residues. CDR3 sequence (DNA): TGCGCCAGCAGTGATCAGAGTGGGAACACTGAAGCTTTCTTT. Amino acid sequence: CASSDQSGNTEAFF.

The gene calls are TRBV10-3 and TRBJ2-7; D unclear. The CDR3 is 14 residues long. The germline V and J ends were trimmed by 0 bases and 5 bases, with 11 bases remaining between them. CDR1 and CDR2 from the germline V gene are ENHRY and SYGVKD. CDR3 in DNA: TGTGCCATCAGTGAGTCGAAGGGTACCCACGAGCAGTACTTC. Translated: CAISESKGTHEQYF.

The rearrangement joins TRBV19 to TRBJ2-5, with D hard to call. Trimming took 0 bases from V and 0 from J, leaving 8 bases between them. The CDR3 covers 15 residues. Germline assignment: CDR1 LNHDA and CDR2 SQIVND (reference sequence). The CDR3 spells CASSIDLDYQETQYF. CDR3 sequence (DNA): TGTGCCAGTAGTATAGACCTCGACTACCAAGAGACCCAGTACTTC.

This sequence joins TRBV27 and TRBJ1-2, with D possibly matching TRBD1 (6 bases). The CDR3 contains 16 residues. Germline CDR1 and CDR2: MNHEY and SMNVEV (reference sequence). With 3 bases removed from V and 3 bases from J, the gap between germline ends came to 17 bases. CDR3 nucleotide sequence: TGTGCCAGCAGTTTCGCCCTAACAGGGTTTGACTATGGCTACACCTTC. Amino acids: CASSFALTGFDYGYTF.

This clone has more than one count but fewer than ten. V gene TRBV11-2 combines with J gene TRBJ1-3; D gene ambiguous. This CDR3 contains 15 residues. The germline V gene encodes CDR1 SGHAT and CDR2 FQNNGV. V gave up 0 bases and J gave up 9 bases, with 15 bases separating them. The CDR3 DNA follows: TGTGCCAGCAGCTTAGAGCGGGGAACGTCCCCCACCATATATTTT. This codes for CASSLERGTSPTIYF. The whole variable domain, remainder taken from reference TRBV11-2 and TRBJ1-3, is EAGVAQSPRYKIIEKRQSVAFWCNPISGHATLYWYQQILGQGPKLLIQFQNNGVVDDSQLPKDRFSAERLKGVDSTLKIQPAKLEDSAVYLCASSLERGTSPTIYFGEGSWLTVV.

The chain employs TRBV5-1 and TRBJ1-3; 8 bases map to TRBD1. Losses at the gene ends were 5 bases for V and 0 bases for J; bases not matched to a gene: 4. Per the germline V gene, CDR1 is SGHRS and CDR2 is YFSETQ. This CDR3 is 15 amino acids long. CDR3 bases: TGCGCCAGCAGGATGGGGACAGGCTCTGGAAACACCATATATTTT. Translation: CASRMGTGSGNTIYF.

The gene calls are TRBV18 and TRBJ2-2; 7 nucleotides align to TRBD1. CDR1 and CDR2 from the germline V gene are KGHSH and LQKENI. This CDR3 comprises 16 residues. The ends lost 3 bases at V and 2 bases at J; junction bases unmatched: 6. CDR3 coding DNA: TGTGCCAGCTCACCGCAGGGGGTGCCTAACACCGGGGAGCTGTTTTTT. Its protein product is CASSPQGVPNTGELFF.

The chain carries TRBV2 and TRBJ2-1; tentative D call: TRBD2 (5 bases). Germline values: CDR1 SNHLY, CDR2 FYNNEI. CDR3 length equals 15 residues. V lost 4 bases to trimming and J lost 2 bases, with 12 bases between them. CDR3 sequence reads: CASSVRSGAYNEQFF. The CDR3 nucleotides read TGTGCCAGCAGTGTGAGGAGCGGAGCCTACAATGAGCAGTTCTTC.

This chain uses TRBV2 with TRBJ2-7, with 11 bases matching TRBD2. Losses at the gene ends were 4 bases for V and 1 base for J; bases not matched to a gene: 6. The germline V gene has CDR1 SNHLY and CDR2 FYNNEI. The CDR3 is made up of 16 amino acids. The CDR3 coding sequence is TGTGCCAGCAGTGGTAGCGGGGGGGCAGCTTCCTACGAGCAGTACTTC. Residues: CASSGSGGAASYEQYF.